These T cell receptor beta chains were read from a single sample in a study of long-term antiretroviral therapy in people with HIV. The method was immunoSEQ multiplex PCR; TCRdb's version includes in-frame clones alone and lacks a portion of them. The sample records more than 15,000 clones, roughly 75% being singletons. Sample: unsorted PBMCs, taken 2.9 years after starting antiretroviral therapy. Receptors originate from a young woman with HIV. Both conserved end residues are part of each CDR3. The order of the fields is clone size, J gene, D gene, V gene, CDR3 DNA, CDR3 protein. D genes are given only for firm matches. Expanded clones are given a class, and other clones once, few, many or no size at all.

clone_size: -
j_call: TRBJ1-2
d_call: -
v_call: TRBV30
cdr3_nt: TGTGCCTGGAGTGTCCAGGGAATCCCAAGAGAGGGCTACACCTTC
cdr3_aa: CAWSVQGIPREGYTF

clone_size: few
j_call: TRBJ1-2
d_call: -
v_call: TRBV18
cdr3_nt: TGTGCCAGCTCACCGGCAAGGGGGATATATGGCTACACCTTC
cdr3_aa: CASSPARGIYGYTF

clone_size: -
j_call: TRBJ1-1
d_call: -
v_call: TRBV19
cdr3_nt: TGTGCCAGTAGTATGGGGCTGTCCATGAACACTGAAGCTTTCTTT
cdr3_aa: CASSMGLSMNTEAFF

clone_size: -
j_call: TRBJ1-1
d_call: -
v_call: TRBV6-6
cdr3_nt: TGTGCCAGCAGTTACGTTCGTAGGGAGTTGAGCACTGAAGCTTTCTTT
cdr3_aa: CASSYVRRELSTEAFF

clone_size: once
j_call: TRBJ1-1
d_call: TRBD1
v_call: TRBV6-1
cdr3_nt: TGTGCCAGCAGATTGACAGGGACGAACACTGAAGCTTTCTTT
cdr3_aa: CASRLTGTNTEAFF

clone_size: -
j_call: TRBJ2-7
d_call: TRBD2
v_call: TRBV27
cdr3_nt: TGTGCCAGCAGTGGAGCCCCGGGGGGGAGAGGGGACGAGCAGTACTTC
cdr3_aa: CASSGAPGGRGDEQYF

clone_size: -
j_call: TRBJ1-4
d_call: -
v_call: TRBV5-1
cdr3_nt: TGCGCCAGCAGCTTGGAAGGGGGTCGGCTAGTAAAACTGTTTTTT
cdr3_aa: CASSLEGGRLVKLFF

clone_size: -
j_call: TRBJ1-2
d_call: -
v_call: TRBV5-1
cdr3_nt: TGCGCCAGCAGCTTGGACCAAGGCACAGGTTACTTCTATGGCTACACCTTC
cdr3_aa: CASSLDQGTGYFYGYTF

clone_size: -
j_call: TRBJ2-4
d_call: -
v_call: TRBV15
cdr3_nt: TGTGCCACCAGCAGAGAAGGGGGAGCCAAAAACATTCAGTACTTC
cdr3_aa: CATSREGGAKNIQYF

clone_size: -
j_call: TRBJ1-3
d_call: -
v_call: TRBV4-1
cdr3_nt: TGCGCCAGCAGCCAAGATCCGGGCGGCCACTCTGGAAACACCATATATTTT
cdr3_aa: CASSQDPGGHSGNTIYF

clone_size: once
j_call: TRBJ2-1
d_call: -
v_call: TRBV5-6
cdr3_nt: TGTGCCAGCAGCTGGGGGACGGTGAATGAGCAGTTCTTC
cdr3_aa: CASSWGTVNEQFF

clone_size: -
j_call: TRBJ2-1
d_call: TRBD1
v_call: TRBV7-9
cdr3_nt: TGTGCCAGCAGCCCGACAGGGGGCGGCGGTTCCTACAATGAGCAGTTCTTC
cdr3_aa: CASSPTGGGGSYNEQFF

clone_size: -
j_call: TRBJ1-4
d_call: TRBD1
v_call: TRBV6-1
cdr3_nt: TGTGCCAGCAGTGGACAGGGGGCGCGGTTTAATGAAAAACTGTTTTTT
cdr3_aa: CASSGQGARFNEKLFF

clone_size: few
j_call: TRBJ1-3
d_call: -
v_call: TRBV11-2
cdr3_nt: TGTGCCAGCAGCGCAGCAACAGGAAACACCATATATTTT
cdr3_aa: CASSAATGNTIYF

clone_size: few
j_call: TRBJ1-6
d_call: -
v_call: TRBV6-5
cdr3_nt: TGTGCCAGCGGGCGGCGGAGTAATTCACCCCTCCACTTT
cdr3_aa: CASGRRSNSPLHF

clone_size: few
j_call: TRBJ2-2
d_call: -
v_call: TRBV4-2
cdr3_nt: TGTGCCAGCAGCCAAGACAGGGACATGGTCCGGGAGCTGTTTTTT
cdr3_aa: CASSQDRDMVRELFF

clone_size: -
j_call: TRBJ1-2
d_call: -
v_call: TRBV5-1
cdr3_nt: TGCGCCAGCAGCTTGGTGGGTGGGACCTCGTCTGGCTACACCTTC
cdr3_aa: CASSLVGGTSSGYTF

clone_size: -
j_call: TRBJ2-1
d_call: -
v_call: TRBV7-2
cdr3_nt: TGTGCCAGCAGCTTACGGTCTTCCCCAGGACCCTACAATGAGCAGTTCTTC
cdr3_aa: CASSLRSSPGPYNEQFF

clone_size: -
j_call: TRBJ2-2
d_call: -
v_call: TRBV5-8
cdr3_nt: TGTGCCAGCAGCTTTCAACAGGGTTCCGGGGAGCTGTTTTTT
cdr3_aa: CASSFQQGSGELFF

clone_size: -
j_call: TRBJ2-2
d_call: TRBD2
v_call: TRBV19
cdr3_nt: TGTGCCAGTAGTATCGGGGGGGGCACCGGGGAGCTGTTTTTT
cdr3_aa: CASSIGGGTGELFF

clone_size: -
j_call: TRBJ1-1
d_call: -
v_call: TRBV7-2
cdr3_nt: TGTGCCAGCAGCCCTAGGGAAAGGGGCACTGAAGCTTTCTTT
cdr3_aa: CASSPRERGTEAFF

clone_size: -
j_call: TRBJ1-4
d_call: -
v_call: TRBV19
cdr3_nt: TGTGCCAGTACCGCTAGAATTTCTACAGTCATTCGCGATAATGAAAAACTGTTTTTT
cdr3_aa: CASTARISTVIRDNEKLFF

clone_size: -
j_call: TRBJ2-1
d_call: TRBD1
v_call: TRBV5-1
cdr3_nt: TGCGCCAGCAGCTTAATTTGGGACAGCAATACAAGGGAGCAGTTCTTC
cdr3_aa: CASSLIWDSNTREQFF

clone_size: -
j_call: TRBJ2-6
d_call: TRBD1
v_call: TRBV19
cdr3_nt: TGTGCCAGTCTCTGGACAGGGAACGGGGCCAACGTCCTGACTTTC
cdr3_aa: CASLWTGNGANVLTF

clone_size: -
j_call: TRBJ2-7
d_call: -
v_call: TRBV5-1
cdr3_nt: TGCGCCAGCAGCTTGGGTATCGGGGGCAAACCTTACGAGCAGTACTTC
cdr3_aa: CASSLGIGGKPYEQYF

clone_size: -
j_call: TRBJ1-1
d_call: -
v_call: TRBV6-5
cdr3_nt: TGTGCCAGCAGTTACTCTGAGGGGAACACTGAAGCTTTCTTT
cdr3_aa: CASSYSEGNTEAFF

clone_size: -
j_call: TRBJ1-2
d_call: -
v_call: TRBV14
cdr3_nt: TGTGCCAGCAGCCAAGACGGGGATCGGCTTTCCCCCCTATTTGGCTACACCTTC
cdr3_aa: CASSQDGDRLSPLFGYTF

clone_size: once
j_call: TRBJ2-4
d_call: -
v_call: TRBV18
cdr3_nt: TGTGCCAGCTCACCAACACCCCAGGGACTCCTTATAGCCAAAAACATTCAGTACTTC
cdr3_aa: CASSPTPQGLLIAKNIQYF

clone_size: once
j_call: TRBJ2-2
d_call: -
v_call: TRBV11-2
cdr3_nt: TGTGCCAGCAGCCCCCGGGGCGGGGTGTCCGGCACCGGGGAGCTGTTTTTT
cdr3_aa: CASSPRGGVSGTGELFF

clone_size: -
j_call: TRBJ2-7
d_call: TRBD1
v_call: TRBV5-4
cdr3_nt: TGTGCCAGCAGCTCGTCGTCCGGGACAGGGTCCTACGAGCAGTACTTC
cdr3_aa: CASSSSSGTGSYEQYF

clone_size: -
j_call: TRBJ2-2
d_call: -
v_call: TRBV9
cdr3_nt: TGTGCCAGCAGCGCGGACAGAAACACCGGGGAGCTGTTTTTT
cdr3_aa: CASSADRNTGELFF

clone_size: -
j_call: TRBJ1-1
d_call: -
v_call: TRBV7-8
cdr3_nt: TGTGCCAGCAGCTTAGTGAGGAACACTGAAGCTTTCTTT
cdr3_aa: CASSLVRNTEAFF

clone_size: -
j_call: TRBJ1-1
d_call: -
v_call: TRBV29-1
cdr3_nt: TGCAGCGTTGGGCAGGGGTACACTGAAGCTTTCTTT
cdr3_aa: CSVGQGYTEAFF

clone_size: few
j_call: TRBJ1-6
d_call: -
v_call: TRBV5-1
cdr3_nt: TGCGCCAGCAGCTTGGGACAGCTTACTAATTCACCCCTCCACTTT
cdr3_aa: CASSLGQLTNSPLHF

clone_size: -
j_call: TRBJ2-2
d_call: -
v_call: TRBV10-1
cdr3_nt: TGCGCCAGCGGCAGGGCTATCGGGGAGCTGTTTTTT
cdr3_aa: CASGRAIGELFF

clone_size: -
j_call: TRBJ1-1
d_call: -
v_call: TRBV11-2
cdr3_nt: TGTGCCAGCAGCTTAGTTGCCGCTGAAGCTTTCTTT
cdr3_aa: CASSLVAAEAFF

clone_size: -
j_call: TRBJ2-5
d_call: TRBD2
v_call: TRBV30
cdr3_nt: TGTGCCCTGGACCGCGGGGAGGGCGGATTAGAGACCCAGTACTTC
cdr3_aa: CALDRGEGGLETQYF

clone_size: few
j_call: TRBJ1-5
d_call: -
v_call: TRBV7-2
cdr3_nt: TGTGCCAGCAGCTTTTCAAGCAATCAGCCCCAGCATTTT
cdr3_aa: CASSFSSNQPQHF

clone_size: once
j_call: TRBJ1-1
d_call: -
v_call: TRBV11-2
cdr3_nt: TGTGCCAGCAGCGCCCCGGCAACCCGGGCTTTCTTT
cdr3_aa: CASSAPATRAFF

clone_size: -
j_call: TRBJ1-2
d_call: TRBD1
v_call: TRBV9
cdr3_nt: TGTGCCAGCAGCGGAGACAGGGTCGGCTACACCTTC
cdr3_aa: CASSGDRVGYTF

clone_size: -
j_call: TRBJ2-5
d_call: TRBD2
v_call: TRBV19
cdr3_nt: TGTGCCAGTAGTACGGGACTAGCGGGGGACATCCGCGAGACCCAGTACTTC
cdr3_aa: CASSTGLAGDIRETQYF